The rows below give T cell receptor beta chains drawn from one sample of a study of blood T cell repertoires in COVID-19. Profiled with immunoSEQ multiplex PCR; TCRdb holds only in-frame clones, not every one. The table records roughly 93,000 clones, over 70% of them present only once. The source material was peripheral blood. Source of these receptors: a human donor in a cohort sampled during active COVID-19. CDR3s include the opening cysteine and the closing phenylalanine or tryptophan. Each record gives: D gene, V gene, clone size, J gene, CDR3 protein, CDR3 DNA. D genes are given only for firm matches. The listing skips clone size in some rows; elsewhere it reads once, few, many or a size class.

TRBD2	TRBV5-6	NA	TRBJ2-1	CASSPRTSGEGNEQFF	TGTGCCAGCAGCCCCCGGACTAGTGGGGAGGGGAATGAGCAGTTCTTC
NA	TRBV2	NA	TRBJ2-2	CASSEVAGLPNTGELFF	TGTGCCAGCAGTGAAGTGGCGGGACTTCCTAACACCGGGGAGCTGTTTTTT
TRBD1	TRBV5-1	NA	TRBJ2-1	CASIWTGLYNEQFF	TGCGCCAGCATTTGGACAGGCCTGTACAATGAGCAGTTCTTC
NA	TRBV2	NA	TRBJ2-3	CASSGLGGAPTDTQYF	TGTGCCAGCAGTGGTTTAGGGGGGGCCCCCACAGATACGCAGTATTTT
TRBD1	TRBV6-6	NA	TRBJ2-6	CASSLSGQGSGANVLTF	TGTGCCAGCAGTCTCTCGGGACAGGGGAGTGGGGCCAACGTCCTGACTTTC
NA	TRBV28	NA	TRBJ2-7	CATTGGGGYEQYF	TGTGCCACCACCGGGGGAGGGGGTTACGAGCAGTACTTC
NA	TRBV29-1	NA	TRBJ2-7	CSVIRPGDPYEQYF	TGCAGCGTTATCCGCCCGGGTGACCCCTACGAGCAGTACTTC
TRBD2	TRBV5-1	NA	TRBJ2-1	CASSPDLGSGVYNEQFF	TGCGCCAGCAGCCCGGACCTGGGGAGCGGGGTGTACAATGAGCAGTTCTTC
NA	TRBV6-5	NA	TRBJ2-7	CASSYVGRPYEQYF	TGTGCCAGCAGTTATGTGGGGAGACCTTACGAGCAGTACTTC
TRBD1	TRBV18	NA	TRBJ2-3	CASSPGQGKLDTQYF	TGTGCCAGCTCACCGGGACAGGGGAAGTTAGATACGCAGTATTTT
TRBD2	TRBV7-9	once	TRBJ2-7	CASSFAGVYEQYF	TGTGCCAGCAGCTTCGCGGGGGTATACGAGCAGTACTTC
TRBD2	TRBV7-9	NA	TRBJ2-4	CASSLGSAGKNIQYF	TGTGCCAGCAGCTTAGGATCAGCGGGAAAAAACATTCAGTACTTC
TRBD1	TRBV7-9	NA	TRBJ2-3	CASSPGGPTTYF	TGTGCCAGCAGCCCAGGGGGCCCCACCACGTATTTT
NA	TRBV9	NA	TRBJ2-1	CASSPSAGPDNEQFF	TGTGCCAGCAGTCCTAGCGCGGGTCCGGACAATGAGCAGTTCTTC
TRBD2	TRBV30	NA	TRBJ2-5	CAWTGTSGSGETQYF	TGTGCCTGGACCGGGACTAGCGGGAGCGGAGAGACCCAGTACTTC
TRBD2	TRBV28	once	TRBJ2-1	CASSPPAGSYNEQFF	TGTGCCAGCAGTCCGCCAGCGGGGTCCTACAATGAGCAGTTCTTC
NA	TRBV3-1/TRBV3-2	NA	TRBJ1-2	CASSQERVQGGYGYTF	TGTGCCAGCAGCCAAGAAAGGGTACAGGGAGGGTATGGCTACACCTTC
TRBD1	TRBV20-1	NA	TRBJ1-2	CSASIGDRLGGYTF	TGCAGTGCTAGTATAGGGGACAGGCTTGGAGGCTACACCTTC
NA	TRBV11-2	NA	TRBJ2-7	CASSPGVNEQYF	TGTGCCAGCAGCCCAGGGGTAAACGAGCAGTACTTC
NA	TRBV28	NA	TRBJ2-3	CASSLERVGDTQYF	TGTGCCAGCAGTTTAGAGCGGGTGGGAGATACGCAGTATTTT
NA	TRBV4-1	once	TRBJ2-1	CASSQDGNFSPSFF	TGCGCCAGCAGCCAAGACGGGAACTTCTCGCCGTCATTCTTC
NA	TRBV29-1	NA	TRBJ1-1	CSVDKQNTEAFF	TGCAGCGTTGATAAGCAGAACACTGAAGCTTTCTTT
NA	TRBV18	NA	TRBJ1-2	CASSRGQSGEFGYGYTF	TGTGCCAGCTCACGTGGACAGTCCGGGGAATTTGGGTATGGCTACACCTTC
TRBD1	TRBV7-9	NA	TRBJ1-1	CASSPPQGETGLIGEAFF	TGTGCCAGCAGTCCACCACAGGGGGAGACAGGACTAATCGGTGAAGCTTTCTTT
TRBD2	TRBV3-1/TRBV3-2	once	TRBJ2-1	CASSPVAGGGNEQFF	TGTGCCAGCAGCCCCGTAGCGGGAGGTGGGAATGAGCAGTTCTTC
TRBD1	TRBV6-5	NA	TRBJ2-7	CASSPRMTGRYEQYF	TGTGCCAGCAGTCCCCGGATGACAGGGCGATACGAGCAGTACTTC
NA	TRBV6-4	NA	TRBJ1-1	CASSDGIGGGTEAFF	TGTGCCAGCAGTGACGGTATTGGGGGGGGAACTGAAGCTTTCTTT
TRBD1	TRBV7-2	NA	TRBJ1-5	CASRLEVGTALSNQPQHF	TGTGCCAGCAGATTAGAGGTGGGGACAGCTCTTAGCAATCAGCCCCAGCATTTT
NA	TRBV15	NA	TRBJ2-3	CATSRGHAGDTQYF	TGTGCCACCAGCAGAGGGCACGCAGGGGATACGCAGTATTTT